This T cell receptor (beta chain) was obtained from a study of T-cell reconstitution after alpha-beta-depleted transplantation in children. This clonotype has at least ten counts. Unique molecular identifiers were used in preparing the TCRbeta library. TCRdb itself ran the PCR reads through MiXCR, one entry per CDR3 protein. The repertoire holds some 590,000 distinct CDR3 sequences, roughly a tenth seen once, with about 4.2% in the top ten. V lost 4 bases to trimming and J lost 0 bases, with 10 bases between them. Germline CDR1 is SGHRS and CDR2 is YFSETQ. The CDR3 is made up of 14 amino acids. This TCR was recovered from a human donor who donated a stem cell graft to a child with acute myeloid leukemia. V and J are TRBV5-1 and TRBJ1-1; D might be TRBD1 (6 bases). Sequenced material: PBMCs from the stem cell graft donor, taken from the stem cell graft. The CDR3 loop is CASSPGHLNTEAFF. CDR3 DNA: TGCGCCAGCAGCCCGGGACACCTGAACACTGAAGCTTTCTTT.